The present T cell receptor (beta chain) was sequenced within a study of T cell clones after liver transplantation. Libraries were prepared by immunoSEQ multiplex PCR; TCRdb keeps only in-frame clonotypes and omits some of them. The sample lists roughly 100,000 clones; about 86% were seen once. The input for sequencing was CD4+ T cells from blood, taken around 4 years after liver transplant. This receptor was identified in a human patient who received a liver transplant. Some T cells may trace back to the graft donor.

CDR3 in DNA: TGTGCCAGCAGCCCCGGGACAGGAAAACGGGGGGAGCTGTTTTTT. It specifies CASSPGTGKRGELFF. The chain links TRBV11-3 to TRBJ2-2; 8 nucleotides match TRBD1. Germline V lookup: CDR1 SGHNT, CDR2 YENEEA. V lost 5 bases and J lost 8; bases outside the gene matches: 10. The CDR3 covers 15 residues.